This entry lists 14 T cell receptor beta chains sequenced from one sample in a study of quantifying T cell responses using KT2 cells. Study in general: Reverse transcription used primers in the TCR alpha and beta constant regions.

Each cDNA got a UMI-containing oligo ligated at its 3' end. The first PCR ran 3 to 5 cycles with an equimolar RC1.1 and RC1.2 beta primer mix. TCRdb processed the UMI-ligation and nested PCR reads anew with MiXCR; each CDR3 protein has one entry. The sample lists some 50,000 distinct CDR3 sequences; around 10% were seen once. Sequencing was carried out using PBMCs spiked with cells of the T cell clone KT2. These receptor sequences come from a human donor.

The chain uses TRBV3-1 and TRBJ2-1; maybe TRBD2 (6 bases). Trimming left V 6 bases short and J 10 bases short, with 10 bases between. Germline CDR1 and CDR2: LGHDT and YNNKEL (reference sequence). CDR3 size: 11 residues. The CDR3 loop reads CASRTAGEQFF. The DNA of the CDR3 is TGTGCCAGCAGAACAGCGGGCGAGCAGTTCTTC.

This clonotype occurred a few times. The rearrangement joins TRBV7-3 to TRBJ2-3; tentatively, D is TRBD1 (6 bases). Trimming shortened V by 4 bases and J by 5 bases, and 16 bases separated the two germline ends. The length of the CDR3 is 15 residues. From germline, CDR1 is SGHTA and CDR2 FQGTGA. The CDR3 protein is CASSSTGGELDTQYF. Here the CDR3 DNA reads TGTGCCAGCAGCTCGACAGGCGGAGAGCTAGATACGCAGTATTTT.

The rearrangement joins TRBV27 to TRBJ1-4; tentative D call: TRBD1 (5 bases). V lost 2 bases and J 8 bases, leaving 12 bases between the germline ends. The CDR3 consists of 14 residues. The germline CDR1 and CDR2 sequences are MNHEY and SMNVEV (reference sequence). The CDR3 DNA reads TGTGCCAGCAGTTTAAGCAGGGAGAAAGAAAAACTGTTTTTT. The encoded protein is CASSLSREKEKLFF.

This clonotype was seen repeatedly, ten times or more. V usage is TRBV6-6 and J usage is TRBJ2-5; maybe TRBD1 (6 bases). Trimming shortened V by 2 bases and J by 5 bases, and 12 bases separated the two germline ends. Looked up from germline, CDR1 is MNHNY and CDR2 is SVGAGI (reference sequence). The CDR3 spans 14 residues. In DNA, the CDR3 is TGTGCCAGCAGTTACAGGGGGTGGGGGGAGACCCAGTACTTC. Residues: CASSYRGWGETQYF.

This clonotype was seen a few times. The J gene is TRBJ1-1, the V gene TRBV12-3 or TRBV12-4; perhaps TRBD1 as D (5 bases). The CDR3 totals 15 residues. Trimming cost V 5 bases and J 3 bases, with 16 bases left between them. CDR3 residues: CASSHGGGVYTEAFF. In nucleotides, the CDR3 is TGTGCCAGCAGTCACGGGGGGGGGGTTTACACTGAAGCTTTCTTT.

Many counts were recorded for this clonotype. CDR3 sequence reads: CASRVETGRSDTQYF. CDR3 in DNA: TGCGCCAGCAGGGTCGAGACAGGGCGGTCAGATACGCAGTATTTT. The chain is built from TRBV5-1 and TRBJ2-3; TRBD1 aligns across 7 bases. CDR3 length: 15 residues. Germline V gene data show CDR1 as SGHRS and CDR2 as YFSETQ. The J segment lost 4 bases and the V segment lost 5 bases, leaving 10 bases of the junction unmatched.

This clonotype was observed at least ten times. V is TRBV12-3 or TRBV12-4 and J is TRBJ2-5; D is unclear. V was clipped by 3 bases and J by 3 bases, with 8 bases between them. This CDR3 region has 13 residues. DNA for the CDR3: TGTGCCAGCAGTTTTAGGGCCAAAGAGACCCAGTACTTC. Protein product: CASSFRAKETQYF.

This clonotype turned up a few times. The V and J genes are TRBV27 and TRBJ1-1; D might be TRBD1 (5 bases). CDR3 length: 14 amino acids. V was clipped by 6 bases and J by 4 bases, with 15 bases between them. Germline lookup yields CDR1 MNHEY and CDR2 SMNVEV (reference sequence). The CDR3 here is CASSPIGGATEAFF. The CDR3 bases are TGTGCCAGCAGCCCCATTGGGGGTGCCACTGAAGCTTTCTTT.

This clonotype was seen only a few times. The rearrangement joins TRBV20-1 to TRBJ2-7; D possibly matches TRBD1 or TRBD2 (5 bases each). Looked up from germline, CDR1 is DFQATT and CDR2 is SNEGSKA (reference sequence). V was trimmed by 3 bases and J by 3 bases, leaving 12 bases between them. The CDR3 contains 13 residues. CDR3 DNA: TGCAGTGCTAGGGGACGGACGTTCTACGAGCAGTACTTC. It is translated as CSARGRTFYEQYF.

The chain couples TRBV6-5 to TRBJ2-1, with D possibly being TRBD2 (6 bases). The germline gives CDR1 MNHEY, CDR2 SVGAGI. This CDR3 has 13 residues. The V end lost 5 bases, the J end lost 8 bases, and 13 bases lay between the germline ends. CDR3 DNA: TGTGCCAGCAGTCCCCAGACTAGTGATGAGCAGTTCTTC. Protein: CASSPQTSDEQFF.

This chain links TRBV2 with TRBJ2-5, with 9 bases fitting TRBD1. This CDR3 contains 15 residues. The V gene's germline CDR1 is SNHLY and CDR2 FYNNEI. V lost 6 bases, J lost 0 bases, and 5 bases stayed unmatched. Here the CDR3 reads CASRQGAGNQETQYF. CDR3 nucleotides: TGTGCCAGCAGACAGGGGGCAGGGAACCAAGAGACCCAGTACTTC.

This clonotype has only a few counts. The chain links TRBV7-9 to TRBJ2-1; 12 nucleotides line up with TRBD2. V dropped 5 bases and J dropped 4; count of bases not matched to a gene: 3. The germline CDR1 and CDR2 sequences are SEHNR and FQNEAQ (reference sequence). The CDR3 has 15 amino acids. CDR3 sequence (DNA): TGTGCCAGCAGCCCTAGCGGGAGGGGTTACAATGAGCAGTTCTTC. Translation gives CASSPSGRGYNEQFF.

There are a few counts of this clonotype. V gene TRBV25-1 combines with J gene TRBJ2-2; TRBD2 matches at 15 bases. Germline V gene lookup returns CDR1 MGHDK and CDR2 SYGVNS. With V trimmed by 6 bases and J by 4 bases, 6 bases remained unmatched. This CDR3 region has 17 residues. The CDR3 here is CASRTQGLAGGTGELFF. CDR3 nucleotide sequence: TGTGCCAGCAGGACCCAGGGACTAGCGGGAGGCACCGGGGAGCTGTTTTTT.

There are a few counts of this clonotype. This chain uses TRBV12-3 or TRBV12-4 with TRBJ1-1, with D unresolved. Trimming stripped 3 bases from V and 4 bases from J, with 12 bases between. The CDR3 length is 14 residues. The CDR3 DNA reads TGTGCCAGCAGTTTTTCCATTGAGGTCACTGAAGCTTTCTTT. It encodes CASSFSIEVTEAFF.